This T cell receptor (beta chain) was retrieved from a study of OX40 agonist ivuxolimab in advanced cancers. Some background on the complete study: Ivuxolimab, which targeted the costimulatory receptor OX40 (CD134), was an agonistic, fully human IgG2 monoclonal antibody. Partial responses occurred in three dose-escalation patients, of whom one had hepatocellular carcinoma and two had cutaneous melanoma. In the dose-escalation cohort, 82.7% of patients were male, and the mean age was around 60 years, with a range of about 23 to 85. Patients were allowed to have had prior anti-PD-1, anti-PD-L1 or anti-CTLA-4 therapy, and around two fifths of the dose-escalation patients had been treated with checkpoint inhibitors. Of the approximately 53 patients in dose escalation, approximately 20 had hepatocellular carcinoma, approximately 15 had melanoma, 9 had renal cell carcinoma and 9 had head and neck cancer. Intravenous ivuxolimab was administered to patients every 2 weeks at six dose levels: 0.01, 0.1, 0.3, 1.5, 3 and 10 mg/kg. The paper covers the monotherapy dose-escalation part of the phase I ivuxolimab trial, which included N of about 51 patients. Peripheral TCRbeta sequencing was intended to test whether TCR sequence diversity was altered and clonal T-cell expansion was caused by ivuxolimab. Overall study results and their limits: After ivuxolimab, CD8+ T cells had more expanded clones than CD4+ T cells on average. Low levels of normalized T-cell clonal expansion were also seen in some patients who did not respond. At doses of 0.1 to 3.0 mg/kg, clonal expansion of both CD4+ and CD8+ T cells in blood was seen between baseline and week 6. Partial responders in the 0.1-3.0 mg/kg groups had among the lowest normalized peripheral clonal expansion, especially among CD8+ T cells. The antigen specificity of the peripheral T cells that underwent clonal expansion was not determined.

Based on the germline V gene, the CDR1 and CDR2 sequences are SGHTA and FQGNSA. The V end gives up 7 bases and the J end 9 bases, leaving 10 bases in the junction not matched to a gene. Inclusive of the bounding cysteine and phenylalanine, the CDR3 is 15 residues long. Only CDR3 DNA remains: 45 bases, in frame from the first base. For sequencing of the TCRbeta CDR3 region, genomic DNA was extracted from the sorted cells. The immunoSEQ Assay was used to sequence the TCRbeta CDR3 regions. TCRdb mirrors the immuneACCESS table, restricted to in-frame sequences. Some clones are absent from its copies; in checked studies, under half trace to an unresolved V gene, and the reason for the others is unknown. Across this sample there are about 70,000 clones, with roughly 86% seen only once. Together, the top ten hold 5.5% to 8% of the sample. Patients with a history of autoimmune disease or receiving systemic immunosuppression were excluded from the trial. In every dose cohort, peripheral blood was drawn for TCR sequencing at baseline, cycle 4 day 1, and cycle 7 day 1. The samples were drawn from a first-in-human, open-label, multicenter phase I dose-escalation trial of ivuxolimab. Adults with locally advanced or metastatic melanoma, renal cell, hepatocellular, or head and neck squamous cell carcinoma were enrolled in the trial. Before TCR sequencing, CD4+ T cells and CD8+ T cells from peripheral blood were sorted into separate populations.

This clone was seen only once. Its antigen remains undetermined. Per-base qualities were not stored, and no clone one base away is much larger. The sequencing here drew on CD4+ or CD8+ T cells sorted from blood, taken in a trial of the OX40 agonist ivuxolimab. The TCR comes from an adult with an advanced solid tumor such as melanoma, head and neck, liver or kidney cancer. The receptor chain draws on TRBV7-2 and TRBJ2-1; the junction holds 12 bases that match TRBD1. The nucleotides are TGTGCCAGCAAGCTTAGTGGGACAGGGGGCCGTGAGCAGTTCTTC. Its product reads: CASKLSGTGGREQFF.